The rows below give T cell receptor beta chains drawn from one sample of a study of CD8+ T cells in alopecia areata. Using immunoSEQ multiplex PCR, the repertoire was profiled, and TCRdb retains in-frame clones only, with some absent. The profile covers 150,000 or so clones, with over 80% appearing a single time and over 13% taken by the ten largest. The sequences come from CD8+ T cells sorted from blood, collected at week 0. These TCRs come from a human donor with alopecia areata. The CDR3 runs from the conserved cysteine through the conserved F or W. Fields, in order: V gene, clone size, J gene, CDR3 protein. Clone size is shown for a subset of rows, as once, few, many or a class of expanded clone.

TRBV4-2	NA	TRBJ1-1	CASSHIGTGMNTEAFF
TRBV6-9	NA	TRBJ2-7	CASSCLGQGVYEQYF
TRBV5-1	NA	TRBJ2-7	CASSFGTGGDEQYF
TRBV6-5	NA	TRBJ1-2	CASSYGTGAYGYTF
TRBV11-3	NA	TRBJ2-7	CASSLDQSSYEQYF
TRBV14	NA	TRBJ2-3	CASSLGAPTDTQYF
TRBV11-3	NA	TRBJ2-3	CASSPFVGEVSSTDTQYF
TRBV29-1	NA	TRBJ2-7	CSVVPARDNTNYEQYF
TRBV5-6	NA	TRBJ2-7	CASSYGRISYEQYF
TRBV7-9	NA	TRBJ2-1	CASSLVGGANEQFF
TRBV10-3	NA	TRBJ1-2	CAISESGRDLYGYTF
TRBV27	NA	TRBJ2-2	CASSSLKLAGANTGELFF
TRBV5-4	NA	TRBJ2-1	CASSLALSGYNEQFF
TRBV27	NA	TRBJ2-1	CASSLSAYNEQFF
TRBV5-1	NA	TRBJ2-3	CASSPWATDTQYF
TRBV27	once	TRBJ2-3	CASSHGTGLADTQYF
TRBV27	NA	TRBJ1-5	CASGKGGNQPQHF
TRBV5-1	NA	TRBJ2-1	CASSPQGSGRINEQFF
TRBV27	NA	TRBJ2-7	CASTPGSSYEQYF
TRBV7-9	NA	TRBJ2-7	CASSPTSNSYEQYF
TRBV7-9	few	TRBJ2-7	CASSLVVEGEQYF
TRBV5-1	few	TRBJ2-7	CASSLNKYEQYF
TRBV5-6	NA	TRBJ1-2	CASSFPGLVANYGYTF
TRBV7-8	NA	TRBJ1-5	CASSLQTLTGTNQPQHF
TRBV27	NA	TRBJ2-2	CASSWGLAGTGELFF
TRBV29-1	NA	TRBJ1-1	CSVQNRGNTEAFF
TRBV27	few	TRBJ2-7	CASSLSGTSSYEQYF
TRBV29-1	NA	TRBJ2-3	CSVAGAVGTDTQYF
TRBV29-1	NA	TRBJ2-7	CSVEETGAYEQYF
TRBV2	NA	TRBJ2-7	CASSDRKFEQYF
TRBV27	once	TRBJ2-7	CASSLFGSYEQYF
TRBV7-9	NA	TRBJ2-7	CASSRGDDITYEQYF
TRBV5-1	once	TRBJ2-1	CASSLAEGGDEQFF
TRBV5-4	NA	TRBJ2-5	CASSPGTGGSETQYF
TRBV19	NA	TRBJ2-1	CASSFTVNNEQFF
TRBV5-1	NA	TRBJ1-2	CASSPGPQNYGYTF
TRBV23-1	few	TRBJ2-1	CASSHSTSEPPLGEQFF
TRBV29-1	NA	TRBJ2-2	CSVENGQGASGELFF
TRBV6-1	NA	TRBJ2-7	CASSEGKYEQYF
TRBV19	NA	TRBJ1-5	CASSISVGGPEQHF
TRBV19	NA	TRBJ2-7	CASSYRDDYEQYF
TRBV5-4	NA	TRBJ2-1	CASSSGTSGINEQFF
TRBV5-1	NA	TRBJ1-6	CASSLWYRVNSPLHF
TRBV27	NA	TRBJ2-3	CASSFPGDTQYF
TRBV7-7	once	TRBJ2-7	CASSLGTGTYEQYF
TRBV27	NA	TRBJ2-3	CASSLGALDTQYF